This TCR beta chain was recovered during a study of yellow fever vaccine responses in identical twins. The V end lost 4 bases, the J end lost 1 base, and 8 bases lay between the germline ends. The CDR3 totals 13 residues. From germline, CDR1 is SQVTM and CDR2 ANQGSEA. TCRdb re-called the RT-PCR reads through MiXCR, storing one row per CDR3 protein. This sample has fewer than 35,000 distinct CDR3 sequences, with more than 45% found just once. Study-level results: Reported findings indicate that twins' vaccine T cell responses seemed partially convergent, partially personalized.

Comment on this clonotype: Its antigen remains unidentified.

This TCR was recovered from a woman between 18 and 29 years old who received the yellow fever vaccine. The sequencing here drew on T cells from blood (PBMCs), unsorted or a sorted subset (not recorded which), taken before or after yellow fever vaccination (not recorded which). The chain uses TRBV29-1 and TRBJ1-5; D remains unclear. The CDR3 bases are TGCAGCGTTGTAGTGTCGAGCAATCAGCCCCAGCATTTT. Translated: CSVVVSSNQPQHF.